The entry that follows covers one T cell receptor beta chain sequence. The CDR3 spans 12 residues. The germline V gene encodes CDR1 MGHRA and CDR2 YSYEKL. V was trimmed by 4 bases and J by 4 bases, leaving 4 bases between them. The sample comes from a study of CD8+ T cells in alopecia areata. RNA extraction was followed by reverse transcription into cDNA, which acted as the sequencing template. Sequencing used immunoSEQ multiplex PCR; TCRdb keeps in-frame clones, though not all of them. This table has more than 95,000 clones, roughly 50% appearing once. Sequencing used NKG2D-low CD8+ T cells sorted from blood. The receptor was isolated from a human donor with alopecia areata. The chain combines TRBV4-1 with TRBJ2-2; no definite D call. The CDR3 region is CASSPITGELFF. For the CDR3, the DNA is TGCGCCAGCAGCCCTATCACCGGGGAGCTGTTTTTT.